The clone carrying this TCR beta chain occurred many times. The antigen is unknown. Amplification of TCR beta CDR3 regions used RNA as the template. With the HTBI primer set, the TCR CDR3 went through a first round of RT-PCR. TCRdb reprocessed the multiplex PCR reads with MiXCR, giving one entry per CDR3 protein. The data hold 450,000 to 700,000 distinct CDR3 sequences, with just over 45% observed a single time. The data are from a study of T cells in Graves' hyperthyroidism and ophthalmopathy. The study, taken as a whole, reports: Progression to ophthalmopathy was predicted a median of roughly 6.8 months early. Through a model of 13 V-J features, ophthalmopathy was separated from stable hyperthyroidism.

Germline V gene lookup returns CDR1 SGHRS and CDR2 YFSETQ. The length of the CDR3 is 15 residues. Trimming removed 0 bases from V and 4 bases from J; junction bases left unmatched: 2. Sequencing used peripheral blood or thyroid tissue (not recorded which). The chain has TRBV5-1 and TRBJ2-1; 9 positions match TRBD1. This TCR was sampled from a woman aged 18-29 years with Graves' hyperthyroidism. The CDR3 DNA reads TGCGCCAGCAGCTTGGACAGGGGGCTTTACAATGAGCAGTTCTTC. This translates into CASSLDRGLYNEQFF.